The sequence of this T cell receptor (beta chain) was determined in a study of graft-versus-host responses after intestinal transplantation (dated by TCRdb to about 2021). For context, the study as a whole: Multivisceral, liver-intestinal, or isolated intestinal transplants were received by the recipients. Every recipient was given anti-thymocyte globulin induction, then maintenance tacrolimus and steroids for about three years. Bulk TCR-beta CDR3 sequencing was used to track graft-versus-host and host-versus-graft alloreactive T cell clones in the graft, circulation and bone marrow after intestinal transplantation. To identify alloreactive clones, pre-transplant mixed lymphocyte reaction products were sequenced and then compared with unstimulated pre-transplant donor and recipient T cells. A cohort of about 26 intestinal transplant recipients, including one retransplant, was enrolled, and 3 patients lacking pretransplant specimens were excluded. A peak of at least 4% donor T cells among recipient peripheral blood mononuclear cells was the definition used for donor T cell macrochimerism. Samples from a few later patients were sequenced in-house on an Illumina MiSeq with MiXCR processing rather than by the commercial service. Paper-wide results and their limitations: Early after transplant, peak levels of circulating GvH clones were associated with declines in HvG clones. In patients with donor T cell macrochimerism, the allografts had high GvH to HvG T cell clonal ratios. Conclusions were limited by the relatively low number and heterogeneity of intestinal transplant patients. GvH clones were found in recipient bone marrow, and some of the GvH clones appeared earlier in ileal mucosa or blood, which is consistent with an intestinal mucosal origin.

Regarding this clone: What this receptor recognizes is not known. No qualities accompany the bases; no much larger clone lies one base away.

Per the publication, the time point label means: cells obtained before transplantation from donor or recipient. CD3+CD4+ and CD3+CD8+ populations were FACS-sorted from unstimulated pre-transplant donor and recipient cells taken from spleen or lymph nodes. Receptor amplification or capture employed the immunoSEQ multiplex PCR assay. In most patients, genomic DNA was isolated using the Qiagen DNeasy Blood and Tissue Kit and sent frozen to Adaptive Biotechnologies for TCR sequencing. For most patients, genomic DNA was subjected to high-throughput TCR-beta CDR3 sequencing by Adaptive Biotechnologies. The study's own analysis went as follows. TCR sequencing data were retrieved from Adaptive's ImmunoSEQ software for more than 15 patients, whereas a few other patients were processed with MiXCR and VDJtools. To correct CD4 versus CD8 sorting errors, any sequence found in both subsets at a frequency ratio below 5:1 was removed. CDR3 nucleotide sequences shared between donor and recipient were removed because their origin could not be assigned. At least 2-fold expansion over unstimulated cells and a minimum CFSE-low frequency of 0.002% (template counts) or 0.001% (read counts) were required for clones to be classified as alloreactive. Clones were considered mappable if detected in sequenced pre-transplant spleen, lymph node, or MLR CFSE-low populations of the donor or recipient. The cumulative frequency of alloreactive clones was calculated as a percentage of all sequences, weighted by copy number. Imported from immuneACCESS, the table was reduced by TCRdb to in-frame sequences with V and J called. These copies leave out some clones; in studies compared against another copy, an unresolved V gene accounts for under half, and the cause of the remainder is not known. The V and J calls and clone size come from that table; D and trimming were worked out from the DNA. The sample profile shows 100,000 to 140,000 clones; roughly 89% of them were found once. The leading ten clones occupy 0.71% of the sample.

The sample was unstimulated CD4+ T cells sorted from spleen or lymph node cells, taken before transplant. The TCR sequence derives from a human donor who was the organ donor for an intestinal transplant.

The DNA reads as follows: TGTGCCAGCTCTCTGGACAGGGGGTTTTACAGCACAGATACGCAGTATTTT. It encodes CASSLDRGFYSTDTQYF. Recombination linked TRBV18 to TRBJ2-3, with 10 junctional bases fitting TRBD1. The CDR3 goes from the cysteine to the phenylalanine over 17 residues. The DNA shown is the 51-base CDR3, in frame from base 1. CDR1 KGHSH and CDR2 LQKENI were looked up in the germline V gene. V and J are trimmed by 6 bases and 0 bases, and the gene matches miss 9 bases of the junction.